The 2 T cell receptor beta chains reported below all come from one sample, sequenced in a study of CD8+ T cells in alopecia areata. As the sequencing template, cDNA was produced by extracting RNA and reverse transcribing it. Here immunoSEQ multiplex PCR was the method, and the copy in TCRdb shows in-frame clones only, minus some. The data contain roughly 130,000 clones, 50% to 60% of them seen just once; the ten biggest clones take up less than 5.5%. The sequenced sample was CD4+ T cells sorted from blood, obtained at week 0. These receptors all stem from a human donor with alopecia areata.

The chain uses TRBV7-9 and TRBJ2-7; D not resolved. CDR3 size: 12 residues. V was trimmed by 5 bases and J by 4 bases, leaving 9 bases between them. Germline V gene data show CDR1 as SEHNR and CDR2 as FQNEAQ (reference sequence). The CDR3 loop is CASSVDRYEQYF. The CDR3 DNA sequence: TGTGCCAGCAGCGTCGACCGGTACGAGCAGTACTTC.

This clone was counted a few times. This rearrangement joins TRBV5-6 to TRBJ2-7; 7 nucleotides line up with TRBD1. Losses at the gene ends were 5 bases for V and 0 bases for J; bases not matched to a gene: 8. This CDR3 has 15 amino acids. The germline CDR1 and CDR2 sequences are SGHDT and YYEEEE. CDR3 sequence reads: CASRRTGGSSYEQYF. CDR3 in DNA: TGTGCCAGCAGACGGACAGGCGGTAGCTCCTACGAGCAGTACTTC.